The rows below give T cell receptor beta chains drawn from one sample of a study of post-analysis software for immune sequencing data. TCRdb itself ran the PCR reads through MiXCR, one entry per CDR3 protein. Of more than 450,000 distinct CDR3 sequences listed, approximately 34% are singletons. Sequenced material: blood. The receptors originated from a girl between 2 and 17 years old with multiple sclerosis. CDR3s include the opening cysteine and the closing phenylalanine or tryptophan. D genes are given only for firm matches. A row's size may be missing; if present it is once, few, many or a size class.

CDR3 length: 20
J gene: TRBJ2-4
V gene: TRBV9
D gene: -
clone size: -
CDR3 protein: CASSPRGRVEPSLAKNIQYF
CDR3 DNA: TGTGCCAGCAGCCCTCGCGGACGAGTCGAACCCTCTTTGGCCAAAAACATTCAGTACTTC

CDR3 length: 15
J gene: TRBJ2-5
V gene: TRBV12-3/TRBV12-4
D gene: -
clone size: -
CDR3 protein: CASSFILQIQETQYF
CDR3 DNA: TGTGCCAGCAGTTTTATTTTACAGATCCAAGAGACCCAGTACTTC

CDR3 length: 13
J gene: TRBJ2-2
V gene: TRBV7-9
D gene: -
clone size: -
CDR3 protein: CASTGDLTGELFF
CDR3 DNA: TGTGCCAGCACCGGCGACCTCACCGGGGAGCTGTTTTTT

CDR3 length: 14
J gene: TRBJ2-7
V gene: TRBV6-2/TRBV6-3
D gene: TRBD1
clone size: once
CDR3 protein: CASRLTGGGYEQYF
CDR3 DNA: TGTGCCAGCAGGCTGACAGGGGGTGGCTACGAGCAGTACTTC

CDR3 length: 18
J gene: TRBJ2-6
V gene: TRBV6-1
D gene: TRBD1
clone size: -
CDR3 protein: CASRSGQGTGSGANVLTF
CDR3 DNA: TGTGCCAGTAGATCCGGACAGGGCACGGGCTCTGGGGCCAACGTCCTGACTTTC

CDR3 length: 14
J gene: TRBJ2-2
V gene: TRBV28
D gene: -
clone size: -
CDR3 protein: CASSEQGGTGELFF
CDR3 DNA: TGTGCCAGCAGCGAACAGGGGGGGACCGGGGAGCTGTTTTTT

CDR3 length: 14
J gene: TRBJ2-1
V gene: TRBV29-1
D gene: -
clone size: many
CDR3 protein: CSVDVSSSYNEQFF
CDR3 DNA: TGCAGCGTTGACGTCTCGAGCTCCTACAATGAGCAGTTCTTC

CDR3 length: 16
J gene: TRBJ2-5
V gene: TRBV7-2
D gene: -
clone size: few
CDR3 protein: CASSLTGLYYQETQYF
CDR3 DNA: TGTGCCAGCAGCTTAACGGGGCTGTACTATCAAGAGACCCAGTACTTC

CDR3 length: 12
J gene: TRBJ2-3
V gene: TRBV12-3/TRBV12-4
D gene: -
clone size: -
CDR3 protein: CASSLNADTQYF
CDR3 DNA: TGTGCCAGCAGTCTAAACGCAGATACGCAGTATTTT

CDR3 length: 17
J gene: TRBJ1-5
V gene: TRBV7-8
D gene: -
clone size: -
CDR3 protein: CASSPTWTVVRNQPQHF
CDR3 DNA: TGTGCCAGCAGCCCTACTTGGACAGTTGTTCGCAATCAGCCCCAGCATTTT

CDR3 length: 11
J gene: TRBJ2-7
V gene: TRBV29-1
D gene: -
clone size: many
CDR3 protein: CSVGRVNEQYF
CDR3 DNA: TGCAGCGTGGGTAGGGTTAACGAGCAGTACTTC

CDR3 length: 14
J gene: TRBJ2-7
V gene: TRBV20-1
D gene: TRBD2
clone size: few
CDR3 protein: CSASGTSGVYEQYF
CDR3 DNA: TGCAGTGCAAGCGGGACTAGCGGGGTTTACGAGCAGTACTTC

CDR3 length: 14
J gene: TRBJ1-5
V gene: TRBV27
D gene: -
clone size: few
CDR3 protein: CASSPGGARPPQHF
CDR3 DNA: TGTGCCAGCAGCCCCGGGGGGGCTCGTCCGCCCCAGCATTTT

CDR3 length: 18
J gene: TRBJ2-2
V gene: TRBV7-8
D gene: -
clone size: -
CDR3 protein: CASSRHRFDGAATGELFF
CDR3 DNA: TGTGCCAGCAGTCGACACCGGTTTGACGGTGCGGCGACCGGGGAGCTGTTTTTT

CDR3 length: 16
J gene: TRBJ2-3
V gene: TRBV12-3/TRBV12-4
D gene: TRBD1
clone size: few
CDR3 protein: CASTRDRVYSPNTQYF
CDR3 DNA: TGTGCCAGCACCAGGGACAGGGTCTATTCGCCTAATACGCAGTATTTT

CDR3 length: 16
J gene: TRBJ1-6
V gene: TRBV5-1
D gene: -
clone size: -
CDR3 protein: CASSPQRSGYNSPLHF
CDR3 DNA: TGCGCCAGCAGTCCTCAGCGGTCTGGTTATAATTCACCCCTCCACTTT

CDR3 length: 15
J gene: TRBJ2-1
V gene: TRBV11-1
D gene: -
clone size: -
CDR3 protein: CASSSRWDSYNEQFF
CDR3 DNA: TGTGCCAGCAGCTCCCGGTGGGACTCCTACAATGAGCAGTTCTTC

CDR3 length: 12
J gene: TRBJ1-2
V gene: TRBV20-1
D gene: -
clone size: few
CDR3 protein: CSARYSGFGYTF
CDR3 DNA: TGCAGTGCTAGGTATTCGGGATTTGGCTACACCTTC

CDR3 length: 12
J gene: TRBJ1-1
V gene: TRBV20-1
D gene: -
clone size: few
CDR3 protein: CSAHGVNTEAFF
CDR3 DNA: TGCAGTGCTCACGGGGTCAACACTGAAGCTTTCTTT

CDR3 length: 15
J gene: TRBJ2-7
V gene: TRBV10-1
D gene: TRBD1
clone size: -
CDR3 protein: CASSESLRQGNEQYF
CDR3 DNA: TGCGCCAGCAGTGAGTCCCTGCGACAGGGTAACGAGCAGTACTTC

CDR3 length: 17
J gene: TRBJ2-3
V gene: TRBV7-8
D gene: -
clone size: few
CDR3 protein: CASSLATSTKRTDTQYF
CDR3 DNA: TGTGCCAGCAGCTTAGCTACTAGCACCAAACGCACAGATACGCAGTATTTT

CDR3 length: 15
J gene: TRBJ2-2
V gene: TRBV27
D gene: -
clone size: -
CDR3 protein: CASSLQTGSTGELFF
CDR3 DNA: TGTGCCAGCAGCCTGCAAACAGGGTCCACCGGGGAGCTGTTTTTT

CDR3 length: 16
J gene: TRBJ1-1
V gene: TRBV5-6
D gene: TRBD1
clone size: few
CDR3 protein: CASSLDLGTGDTEAFF
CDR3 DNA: TGTGCCAGCAGCTTGGACCTCGGGACAGGGGACACTGAAGCTTTCTTT

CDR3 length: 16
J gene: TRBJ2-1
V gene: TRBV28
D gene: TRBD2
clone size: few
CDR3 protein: CASRYTGLAGANEQFF
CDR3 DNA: TGTGCCAGCAGGTACACCGGACTAGCGGGGGCCAATGAGCAGTTCTTC

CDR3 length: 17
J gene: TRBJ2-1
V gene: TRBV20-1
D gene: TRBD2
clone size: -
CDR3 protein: CSARDRGGILVYNEQFF
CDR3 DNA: TGCAGTGCTAGGGACCGGGGGGGAATCTTAGTCTACAATGAGCAGTTCTTC

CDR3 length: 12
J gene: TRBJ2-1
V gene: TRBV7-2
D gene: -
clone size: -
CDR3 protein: CAGSLRVGEQFF
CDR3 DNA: TGTGCCGGCAGCTTAAGGGTCGGGGAGCAGTTCTTC

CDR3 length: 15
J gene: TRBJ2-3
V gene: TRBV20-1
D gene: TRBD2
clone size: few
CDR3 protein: CSANAAGGNTDTQYF
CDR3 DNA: TGCAGTGCGAACGCTGCGGGGGGGAACACAGATACGCAGTATTTT

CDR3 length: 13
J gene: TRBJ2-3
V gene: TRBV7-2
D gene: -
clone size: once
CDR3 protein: CASSYPGGGTQYF
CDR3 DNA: TGTGCCAGCAGCTATCCAGGGGGGGGTACGCAGTATTTT

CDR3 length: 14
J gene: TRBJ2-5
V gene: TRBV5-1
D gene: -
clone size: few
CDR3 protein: CASSRQADQETQYF
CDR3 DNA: TGCGCCAGCTCGAGACAGGCCGACCAAGAGACCCAGTACTTC

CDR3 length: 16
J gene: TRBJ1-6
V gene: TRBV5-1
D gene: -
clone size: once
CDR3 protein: CASSDQGRRWNSPLHF
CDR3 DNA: TGCGCCAGCAGCGATCAGGGAAGGAGGTGGAATTCACCCCTCCACTTT

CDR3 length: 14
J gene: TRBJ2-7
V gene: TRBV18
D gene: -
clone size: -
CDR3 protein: CASSPNGGTYEQYF
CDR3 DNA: TGTGCCAGCTCACCCAACGGGGGAACCTACGAGCAGTACTTC

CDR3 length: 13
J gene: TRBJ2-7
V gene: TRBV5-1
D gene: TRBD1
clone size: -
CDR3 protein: CASTWDRPYEQYF
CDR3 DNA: TGCGCCAGCACCTGGGACAGACCCTACGAGCAGTACTTC

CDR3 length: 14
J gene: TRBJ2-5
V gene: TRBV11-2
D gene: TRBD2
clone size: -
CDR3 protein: CASSPGGFLETQYF
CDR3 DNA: TGTGCCAGCAGCCCGGGGGGGTTTCTGGAGACCCAGTACTTC

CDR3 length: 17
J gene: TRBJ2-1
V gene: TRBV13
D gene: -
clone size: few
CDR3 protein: CASSLRFLGGRDNEQFF
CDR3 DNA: TGTGCCAGCAGCTTACGGTTTTTGGGGGGCCGCGACAATGAGCAGTTCTTC

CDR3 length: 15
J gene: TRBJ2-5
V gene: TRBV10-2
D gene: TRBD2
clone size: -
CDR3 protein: CASSEPPGGAHEQYF
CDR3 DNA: TGCGCCAGCAGTGAGCCCCCCGGGGGGGCCCATGAGCAGTACTTC

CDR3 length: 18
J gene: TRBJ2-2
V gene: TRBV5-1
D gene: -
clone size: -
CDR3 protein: CASSLVVAPRAGTGELFF
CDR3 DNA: TGCGCCAGCAGCTTGGTTGTCGCCCCGAGGGCTGGCACCGGGGAGCTGTTTTTT

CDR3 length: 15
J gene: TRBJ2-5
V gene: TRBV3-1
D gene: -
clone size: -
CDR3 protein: CASSYSTEGGKTQYF
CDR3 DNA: TGTGCCAGCAGCTATAGCACCGAAGGGGGGAAGACCCAGTACTTC

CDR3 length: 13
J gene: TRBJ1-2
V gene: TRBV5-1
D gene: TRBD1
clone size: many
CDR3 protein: CASSWDRDYGYTF
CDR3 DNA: TGTGCCAGCAGTTGGGACAGGGACTATGGCTACACCTTC

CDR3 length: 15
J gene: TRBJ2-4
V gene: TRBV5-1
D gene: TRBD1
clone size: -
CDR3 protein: CASSLEGQFKNIQYF
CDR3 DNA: TGCGCCAGCAGCTTGGAGGGACAGTTCAAAAACATTCAGTACTTC